Each of the 9 T cell receptor beta chains below was sequenced from the same sample in a study of T-cell memory formation after mild COVID-19. From the 5' RACE reads, TCRdb called clonotypes with MiXCR, one entry per CDR3 protein. The sample records 550,000 to 700,000 distinct CDR3 sequences, roughly 17% being singletons. The sequencing sample was made of PBMCs or a T cell subset sorted from them (not recorded which). The receptors were gathered from an adult woman who had mild COVID-19 (a few samples of this study predate the infection). Cell type and time point are not known.

The chain recombines TRBV3-1 with TRBJ1-5; 10 nucleotides line up with TRBD1. The V gene's germline CDR1 is LGHDT and CDR2 YNNKEL (reference sequence). This CDR3 has 14 amino acids. The V and J ends lost 1 base and 9 bases, in that order; junction bases with no gene match: 3. The DNA for the CDR3 is TGTGCCAGCAGCCAAGGCGACAGGGGGCTGCCCCAGCATTTT. Protein: CASSQGDRGLPQHF.

The CDR3 coding sequence is TGCAGCCCCCCCCTCCCCCCCATATATTTT. Its protein is CSPPLPPIYF. The chain uses TRBV29-1 and TRBJ1-3, with no clear D. Between the trimmed V and J ends, which lost 8 bases and 11 bases, there was a span of 13 bases. The CDR3 contains 10 residues. Germline V gene lookup returns CDR1 SQVTM and CDR2 ANQGSEA. The full variable domain, completed using reference TRBV29-1 and TRBJ1-3, is SAVISQKPSRDICQRGTSLTIQCQVDSQVTMMFWYRQQPGQSLTLIATANQGSEATYESGFVIDKFPISRPNLTFSTLTVSNMSPEDSSIYLCSPPLPPIYFGEGSWLTVV.

CDR3: CASSQQGTNTEAFF. CDR3 DNA sequence: TGTGCCAGCAGTCAACAGGGGACGAACACTGAAGCTTTCTTT. V is TRBV7-3 and J is TRBJ1-1, with TRBD1 identical over 7 bases. The V gene's germline CDR1 is SGHTA and CDR2 FQGTGA. V shed 6 bases, J shed 1 base, and the junction held 5 bases outside the gene matches. The CDR3 extends over 14 amino acids.

This clonotype has just a few counts. The genes are TRBV5-1 and TRBJ1-5; D is perhaps TRBD1 (5 bases). V lost 3 bases and J lost 5, with 12 bases in between. This CDR3 region has 14 residues. CDR1 is SGHRS, CDR2 YFSETQ, per germline. The CDR3 coding sequence is TGCGCCAGCAGCTCGCAGGGTGGGGATCAGCCCCAGCATTTT. Translated, it gives CASSSQGGDQPQHF. Supplemented by reference TRBV5-1 and TRBJ1-5, the full variable domain reads KAGVTQTPRYLIKTRGQQVTLSCSPISGHRSVSWYQQTPGQGLQFLFEYFSETQRNKGNFPGRFSGRQFSNSRSEMNVSTLELGDSALYLCASSSQGGDQPQHFGDGTRLSIL.

The chain is built from TRBV11-2 and TRBJ2-7, with unresolved D. The germline V gene encodes CDR1 SGHAT and CDR2 FQNNGV. Deletions cut 2 bases from V and 2 bases from J, with 10 bases between. The CDR3 contains 14 residues. DNA of the CDR3: TGTGCCAGCAGCTTATATGTGGCCCCCTACGAGCAGTACTTC. This translates into CASSLYVAPYEQYF.

The chain links TRBV5-4 to TRBJ2-5, with D perhaps TRBD1 (5 bases). The CDR3 is made up of 16 amino acids. The V gene's germline CDR1 is SGHNT and CDR2 YYREEE (reference sequence). V was cut by 0 bases and J by 2 bases, with 14 bases left in between. CDR3 protein: CASSLGPQQVQETQYF. The CDR3, as DNA: TGTGCCAGCAGCTTGGGCCCTCAACAGGTTCAAGAGACCCAGTACTTC.

This clonotype was picked up a small number of times. The chain links TRBV15 to TRBJ1-1; 7 bases match TRBD1. Germline assignment: CDR1 LNHNV and CDR2 YYDKDF (reference sequence). V lost 7 bases, J lost 5 bases, and 10 bases stayed unmatched. The CDR3 length is 14 residues. The CDR3 nucleotides read TGTGCCACCACCACCCGGGACAGTCGGACTGAAGCTTTCTTT. Translated, it gives CATTTRDSRTEAFF. Drawing the rest from reference TRBV15 and TRBJ1-1, the complete variable domain is DAMVIQNPRYQVTQFGKPVTLSCSQTLNHNVMYWYQQKSSQAPKLLFHYYDKDFNNEADTPDNFQSRRPNTSFCFLDIRSPGLGDTAMYLCATTTRDSRTEAFFGQGTRLTVV.

The V gene is TRBV6-5, the J gene TRBJ2-1; 8 bases line up with TRBD2. CDR1 is MNHEY, CDR2 SVGAGI, per germline. This CDR3 is 15 amino acids long. J was trimmed by 8 bases and V by 2 bases; bases with no gene match: 8. The CDR3 sequence is CASSYTGGGPHEQFF. The CDR3 DNA reads as TGTGCCAGCAGTTACACTGGCGGGGGGCCGCATGAGCAGTTCTTC.

This clonotype appeared a few times. The chain employs TRBV7-9 and TRBJ2-2; maybe TRBD1 (5 bases). V lost 8 bases, J lost 2 bases, and 9 bases lay in between. Germline lookup yields CDR1 SEHNR and CDR2 FQNEAQ (reference sequence). The CDR3 runs 13 residues. The CDR3 region is CASGQGNTGELFF. CDR3 DNA: TGTGCCAGCGGCCAGGGCAACACCGGGGAGCTGTTTTTT.